Listed below are T cell receptor beta chains from one sample, sequenced in a study of shared clonotypes between healthy human individuals. Measured with immunoSEQ multiplex PCR; TCRdb has only the in-frame clones, and not every one. The sample has 650,000 to 700,000 clones, around 90% seen once. The material sequenced was memory CD8+ T cells from PBMCs. The receptors were gathered from a man aged 18 to 30 in good health. Some clones in this sample may be carry-over from other donors' samples. Both conserved end residues are part of each CDR3. The order of the fields is clone size, D gene, V gene, J gene, CDR3 protein, CDR3 DNA. The D gene is left open where the match is weak. Rows give clone size only sometimes, using once, few, many, or a class for an expanded clone.

-,TRBD1,TRBV10-3,TRBJ2-3,CAISDLTGVTDTQYF,TGTGCCATCAGTGACCTGACAGGGGTTACAGATACGCAGTATTTT
-,TRBD2,TRBV2,TRBJ2-5,CASMLLAGPPETQYF,TGTGCCAGCATGCTCCTAGCGGGTCCCCCCGAGACCCAGTACTTC
-,TRBD2,TRBV25-1,TRBJ2-1,CASSGSGLAEYNEQFF,TGTGCCAGCAGTGGCTCGGGACTAGCGGAATACAATGAGCAGTTCTTC
once,TRBD1,TRBV9,TRBJ1-4,CASSVGTGGATNEKLFF,TGTGCCAGCAGCGTAGGGACAGGTGGCGCAACTAATGAAAAACTGTTTTTT
-,-,TRBV9,TRBJ1-1,CASSVEGLGYTEAFF,TGTGCCAGCAGCGTGGAGGGTTTAGGGTACACTGAAGCTTTCTTT
-,-,TRBV19,TRBJ1-1,CASSIGVNTEAFF,TGTGCCAGTAGTATAGGGGTGAACACTGAAGCTTTCTTT
-,TRBD2,TRBV10-2,TRBJ2-5,CASRTGTSGMETQYF,TGCGCCAGCAGAACCGGGACTAGCGGGATGGAGACCCAGTACTTC
-,-,TRBV9,TRBJ2-6,CASSGLASGANVLTF,TGTGCCAGCAGCGGACTCGCCTCTGGGGCCAACGTCCTGACTTTC
few,-,TRBV11-2,TRBJ2-1,CASSLGLNEQFF,TGTGCCAGCAGCTTGGGACTCAATGAGCAGTTCTTC
once,-,TRBV15,TRBJ2-2,CATSSPYTGELFF,TGTGCCACCAGCAGTCCTTACACCGGGGAGCTGTTTTTT
-,-,TRBV4-3,TRBJ2-7,CASSQGSVGGLAYEQYF,TGCGCCAGCAGCCAAGGGAGCGTCGGAGGATTGGCTTACGAGCAGTACTTC
-,-,TRBV9,TRBJ1-4,CASSVLPGENEKLFF,TGTGCCAGCAGCGTACTTCCGGGGGAGAATGAAAAACTGTTTTTT
-,TRBD1,TRBV27,TRBJ2-5,CASSSTGGDETQYF,TGTGCCAGCAGTTCTACAGGGGGCGACGAGACCCAGTACTTC
-,TRBD1,TRBV9,TRBJ2-1,CASSVNRQGVSYNEQFF,TGTGCCAGCAGCGTTAATCGCCAGGGGGTCTCCTACAATGAGCAGTTCTTC
-,-,TRBV4-2,TRBJ2-5,CASSLGLRGETQYF,TGTGCCAGCAGCCTTGGACTGCGAGGAGAGACCCAGTACTTC
-,TRBD2,TRBV6-1,TRBJ2-1,CANRLAGALEQFF,TGTGCCAACCGACTAGCGGGAGCTCTTGAGCAGTTCTTC
-,-,TRBV21-1,TRBJ1-4,CASSKVTRDTWDPATNEKLFF,TGTGCCAGCAGCAAAGTCACTCGAGACACCTGGGACCCTGCAACTAATGAAAAACTGTTTTTT
-,TRBD1,TRBV5-8,TRBJ1-5,CASSADRGGRPQHF,TGTGCCAGCAGCGCTGACAGGGGCGGTCGGCCCCAGCATTTT
once,-,TRBV5-6,TRBJ2-7,CASSSPPGGTFSYEQYF,TGTGCCAGCAGCTCACCCCCGGGCGGGACCTTCTCCTACGAGCAGTACTTC
few,TRBD1,TRBV2,TRBJ1-5,CASGPGGRQPQHF,TGTGCCAGCGGGCCAGGGGGCCGTCAGCCCCAGCATTTT
-,TRBD1,TRBV5-4,TRBJ1-4,CASSTDRGESEKLFF,TGTGCCAGCAGCACGGACAGGGGGGAAAGTGAAAAACTGTTTTTT
-,-,TRBV6-1,TRBJ2-7,CASVEGITTYYEQYF,TGTGCCAGCGTGGAGGGGATTACTACTTACTACGAGCAGTACTTC
-,-,TRBV5-6,TRBJ2-3,CASSLGPNTDTQYF,TGTGCCAGCAGCTTGGGCCCTAACACAGATACGCAGTATTTT
-,-,TRBV29-1,TRBJ2-1,CSVEIAAGWDNEQFF,TGCAGCGTTGAAATAGCGGCAGGATGGGACAATGAGCAGTTCTTC
-,-,TRBV4-3,TRBJ2-3,CASSQGRWTSTDTQYF,TGCGCCAGCAGCCAAGGGAGGTGGACTAGCACAGATACGCAGTATTTT
-,-,TRBV4-2,TRBJ2-7,CASSQAAGAGRYEQYF,TGTGCCAGCAGCCAAGCGGCTGGGGCAGGGCGGTACGAGCAGTACTTC
-,-,TRBV12-5,TRBJ2-2,CASGPKTAANTGELFF,TGTGCTAGTGGACCCAAGACGGCGGCGAACACCGGGGAGCTGTTTTTT
once,TRBD1,TRBV5-4,TRBJ2-4,CASSWGTGAKNIQYF,TGTGCCAGCAGCTGGGGGACAGGGGCCAAAAACATTCAGTACTTC
-,TRBD2,TRBV7-3,TRBJ2-2,CASSLTSPGLAPLSYLGSGELFF,TGTGCCAGCAGCTTAACGTCGCCGGGACTAGCGCCTCTTAGCTACCTTGGGTCCGGGGAGCTGTTTTTT
-,-,TRBV6-1,TRBJ1-4,CASGTFQLFF,TGTGCCAGCGGAACATTTCAACTGTTTTTT
-,-,TRBV5-8,TRBJ1-2,CASSSTSTRNYGYTF,TGTGCCAGCAGCTCCACCTCGACACGCAACTATGGCTACACCTTC
-,-,TRBV28,TRBJ1-1,CASSLIQGTNTEAFF,TGTGCCAGCAGTTTAATTCAGGGGACGAACACTGAAGCTTTCTTT
-,-,TRBV4-3,TRBJ1-5,CASSQDRLTAQPQHF,TGCGCCAGCAGCCAAGATCGGCTGACCGCTCAGCCCCAGCATTTT
-,TRBD2,TRBV7-6,TRBJ2-1,CASSLVSGLAGVAPSEQFF,TGTGCCAGCAGCTTAGTCTCCGGACTAGCGGGAGTTGCCCCCTCGGAGCAGTTCTTC
-,-,TRBV30,TRBJ1-6,CAWSVLGQNPLPLHF,TGTGCCTGGAGTGTTTTAGGACAGAACCCTCTCCCCCTCCACTTT
many,-,TRBV15,TRBJ1-4,CATISPFRNEKLFF,TGTGCCACGATATCTCCTTTCCGTAATGAAAAACTGTTTTTT
-,-,TRBV25-1,TRBJ1-1,CASSLHGRNTEAFF,TGTGCCAGCAGTCTCCACGGCCGGAACACTGAAGCTTTCTTT
-,-,TRBV7-2,TRBJ2-3,CASRERPGTTDTQYF,TGTGCCAGCAGAGAAAGGCCGGGCACCACAGATACGCAGTATTTT
-,-,TRBV7-9,TRBJ1-3,CASSPGTDPGNTIYF,TGTGCCAGCAGCCCCGGGACCGACCCTGGAAACACCATATATTTT
-,-,TRBV7-9,TRBJ1-1,CASSPPRTSLGEAFF,TGTGCCAGCAGCCCCCCGCGGACCTCGTTAGGGGAAGCTTTCTTT
-,-,TRBV28,TRBJ1-5,CASSLLVDTNQPQHF,TGTGCCAGCAGTTTGTTGGTGGACACCAATCAACCCCAGCATTTT
-,-,TRBV27,TRBJ2-7,CASSSAGSYEQYF,TGTGCCAGCAGTTCGGCAGGGTCCTACGAGCAGTACTTC
-,TRBD1,TRBV4-1,TRBJ2-1,CASSLTPGQGIGEQFF,TGCGCCAGCAGCCTAACTCCGGGACAGGGAATCGGGGAGCAGTTCTTC
-,TRBD2,TRBV28,TRBJ2-3,CASSSLAGGGEDTQYF,TGTGCCAGCAGTTCTTTAGCGGGAGGAGGGGAAGATACGCAGTATTTT
-,TRBD1,TRBV11-2,TRBJ2-4,CASSLGQASIQYF,TGTGCCAGCAGCCTCGGACAGGCTAGCATTCAGTACTTC
-,-,TRBV28,TRBJ2-7,CASSLRQAGTYEQYF,TGTGCCAGCAGTTTACGCCAAGCAGGCACCTACGAGCAGTACTTC
-,TRBD2,TRBV19,TRBJ2-1,CASRPREGPSYNEQFF,TGTGCCAGTAGGCCGAGGGAGGGGCCCTCCTACAATGAGCAGTTCTTC
once,-,TRBV27,TRBJ1-2,CASSLRDPGVWSYGYTF,TGTGCCAGCAGTTTACGGGATCCGGGGGTTTGGTCCTATGGCTACACCTTC
-,TRBD1,TRBV27,TRBJ2-1,CASSGPRDRGEGIYNEQFF,TGTGCCAGCAGTGGCCCCCGGGACAGGGGAGAAGGAATCTACAATGAGCAGTTCTTC